The 32 T cell receptor beta chains below were found in one sample sequenced in a study of tumor-infiltrating lymphocytes in primary liver carcinoma. The authors took blood RNA from unsorted whole blood and also extracted germline DNA. From 450 to 600 ng total RNA, TCR beta cDNA was generated with a primer in the constant region. Slightly modified ARM-PCR, run as three nested multiplex PCR rounds, produced the TCR beta libraries. TRBV1-TRBV30 forward primers and a C-beta reverse primer were used in the first two PCR rounds, which each ran for around 11 cycles. TCRdb reanalysed the multiplex PCR reads using MiXCR and keeps one entry per CDR3 protein. The sample lists around 210,000 distinct CDR3 sequences, roughly 61% occurring once. Sequencing was done on a sample of peripheral blood. The source is a woman aged 60-75 years with primary liver carcinoma and hepatitis B virus infection.

About this clonotype itself: Germline is not matched at one junction end, which may reflect a read error. The chain joins TRBV13 to TRBJ1-6; D ambiguous. The CDR3 is made up of 15 amino acids. Germline values: CDR1 PRHDT, CDR2 FYEKMQ (reference sequence). The chain's CDR3 is CASSSTGPGNSPLYF. CDR3 DNA: TGTGCCAGCAGCTCGACGGGTCCGGGTAATTCACCCCTCTACTTT.

This clonotype was detected a few times. The chain links TRBV5-4 to TRBJ1-1, with D uncertain. The CDR3 loop spans 16 amino acids. Trimming cost V 3 bases and J 4 bases, with 19 bases left between them. Germline loops: CDR1 SGHNT, CDR2 YYREEE (reference sequence). The CDR3 is CASSSGGRRAGTEAFF. For the CDR3, the DNA is TGTGCCAGCAGCTCGGGAGGAAGGCGAGCGGGCACTGAAGCTTTCTTT. Supplemented by reference TRBV5-4 and TRBJ1-1, the full variable domain reads ETGVTQSPTHLIKTRGQQVTLRCSSQSGHNTVSWYQQALGQGPQFIFQYYREEENGRGNFPPRFSGLQFPNYSSELNVNALELDDSALYLCASSSGGRRAGTEAFFGQGTRLTVV.

Details on this clonotype: The germline gene is not matched at one end of the junction; a read error may be the cause. The CDR3 here is CSIEDTLAGKRSYEQYF. DNA for the CDR3: TGCAGCATTGAAGACACCCTAGCGGGAAAGAGGTCATACGAGCAGTACTTC. V and J are TRBV29-1 and TRBJ2-7; 9 nucleotides match TRBD2. This CDR3 region has 17 residues. Germline CDR1 SQVTM, CDR2 ANQGSEA.

This clonotype was picked up many times. The chain joins TRBV12-3 or TRBV12-4 to TRBJ2-5; 12 bases fit TRBD2. V was pared by 5 bases and J by 3 bases, with 4 bases of the junction left unmatched. The CDR3 length is 15 residues. The CDR3 region is CASSDGLAGKETQYF. The CDR3 DNA reads TGTGCCAGCAGTGACGGACTAGCGGGGAAAGAGACCCAGTACTTC.

Note on this clonotype: One end of the junction varies from germline; a read error may be responsible. The chain joins TRBV6-5 to TRBJ2-3; no clear D. The V gene's germline CDR1 is MNHEY and CDR2 SVGAGI. CDR3 size: 14 residues. CDR3 bases: TGTGCCAACATCAGATTATTGGGGTCAGATACACAGTATTTT. This translates into CANIRLLGSDTQYF.

This clonotype has only a few counts. The rearrangement links TRBV19 to TRBJ1-5; 7 bases fit TRBD1. Trimming cost V 7 bases and J 6 bases; bases outside gene matches: 9. The CDR3 has 14 residues. CDR1 is LNHDA and CDR2 is SQIVND in the germline V gene (reference sequence). The CDR3 loop is CASIARGSSQPQHF. The CDR3 nucleotides are TGTGCCAGTATAGCCAGGGGGTCGAGTCAGCCCCAGCATTTT.

A remark on this clonotype: An end of the junction does not agree with germline; a read error may underlie this. The gene calls are TRBV5-1 and TRBJ1-1; 11 bases map to TRBD1. Germline V CDR1 and CDR2: SGHRS, YFSETQ. The CDR3 sequence is 18 residues long. CDR3 amino acids: CASSLIGPDRGPRTEVFF. CDR3 in DNA: TGCGCCAGCAGCTTGATTGGTCCGGACAGGGGGCCGAGAACTGAAGTTTTCTTT.

The chain is built from TRBV19 and TRBJ1-5, with unresolved D. Germline lookup yields CDR1 LNHDA and CDR2 SQIVND (reference sequence). This CDR3 is 15 amino acids long. The V end was cut by 3 bases, the J end by 1 base, with 10 bases between. CDR3 sequence (DNA): TGTGCCAGTAGTATGGTCCCAGGAAGCAATCAGCCCCAGCATTTT. Its protein is CASSMVPGSNQPQHF.

This clonotype was counted a single time. Just one base apart from a much larger clone, this may be a read error. In DNA, the CDR3 is TGTGGTAGTGGTTTGGGGACAAACACTGAAGCTTTCTTT. Amino acid sequence: CGSGLGTNTEAFF. V is TRBV12-5 and J is TRBJ1-1; a possible D gene is TRBD1 (6 bases). Germline V gene lookup returns CDR1 LGHNT and CDR2 FRNRAP. CDR3 length: 13 residues. Combining the CDR3 with reference TRBV12-5 and TRBJ1-1 gives the whole variable domain DARVTQTPRHKVTEMGQEVTMRCQPILGHNTVFWYRQTMMQGLELLAYFRNRAPLDDSGMPKDRFSAEMPDATLATLKIQPSEPRDSAVYFCGSGLGTNTEAFFGQGTRLTVV.

The chain is built from TRBV14 and TRBJ2-7; 10 bases are shared with TRBD2. V shed 1 base and J 2 bases; nucleotides not matched to a gene: 2. The CDR3 runs 15 residues. Germline CDR1 SGHDN, CDR2 FVKESK. The CDR3 nucleotides are TGTGCCAGCAGCCAAGGACTAGCGGGCCCCTACGAGCAGTACTTC. This translates into CASSQGLAGPYEQYF. Filled out from reference TRBV14 and TRBJ2-7, the complete variable domain reads EAGVTQFPSHSVIEKGQTVTLRCDPISGHDNLYWYRRVMGKEIKFLLHFVKESKQDESGMPNNRFLAERTGGTYSTLKVQPAELEDSGVYFCASSQGLAGPYEQYFGPGTRLTVT.

The rearrangement uses TRBV11-2 and TRBJ1-1, with TRBD1 matching over 8 bases. Germline V CDR1 and CDR2: SGHAT, FQNNGV. V dropped 1 base and J dropped 8; count of bases not matched to a gene: 6. The CDR3 contains 14 residues. Written as DNA, the CDR3 is TGTGCCAGCAGCTTAGCACAGGGGGTCACCGAAGCTTTCTTT. Its translation is CASSLAQGVTEAFF.

This clonotype was picked up many times. The V call is TRBV12-3 or TRBV12-4, the J call TRBJ2-1; 8 positions agree with TRBD1. With V trimmed by 7 bases and J by 5 bases, 4 bases remained unmatched. The CDR3 spans 13 residues. Here the CDR3 reads CASKATGDNEQFF. The DNA for the CDR3 is TGTGCCAGCAAGGCGACAGGGGACAATGAGCAGTTCTTC.

About this clonotype: A much larger clone is a single base away; this may be a read error. V usage is TRBV6-5 and J usage is TRBJ1-5; no clear D gene. V was trimmed by 2 bases and J by 6 bases, leaving 11 bases between them. The germline CDR1 and CDR2 sequences are MNHEY and SVGAGI. The CDR3 loop spans 14 amino acids. CDR3 DNA: TGTGCCAGCAGTTACGCCGGGAGCCGTCAGCCCCAGCATTTT. As protein: CASSYAGSRQPQHF.

Comment on this clonotype: A read error is possible here, since a much larger clone lies one base away. The rearrangement links TRBV6-5 to TRBJ2-1; 12 bases are a match to TRBD1. The V segment lost 2 bases and the J segment 5 bases; nucleotides outside the gene matches: 4. The CDR3 totals 16 residues. CDR1 MNHEY and CDR2 SVGAGI come from the germline V gene. The CDR3: CASSYSGTGGDNEQFF. CDR3 nucleotides: TGTGCCAGCAGTTACAGTGGGACAGGGGGCGACAATGAGCAGTTCTTC.

Worth noting for this clonotype: A much larger clone is a single base away; this may be a read error. The rearrangement links TRBV14 to TRBJ2-7; possibly TRBD1 for D (5 bases). The CDR3 sequence is 14 residues long. Per germline, CDR1 SGHDN and CDR2 FVKESK. CDR3 region: CVSSRNQGSYEQYF. The CDR3 DNA follows: TGTGTCAGCAGCCGAAATCAGGGATCCTACGAGCAGTACTTC. Full variable domain (remainder filled in from reference TRBV14 and TRBJ2-7): EAGVTQFPSHSVIEKGQTVTLRCDPISGHDNLYWYRRVMGKEIKFLLHFVKESKQDESGMPNNRFLAERTGGTYSTLKVQPAELEDSGVYFCVSSRNQGSYEQYFGPGTRLTVT.

This clonotype has just a few counts. V usage is TRBV6-2 or TRBV6-3 and J usage is TRBJ2-3; 12 nucleotides line up with TRBD2. Losses at the gene ends were 7 bases for V and 1 base for J; bases not matched to a gene: 18. The CDR3 has 20 amino acids. Germline V lookup: CDR1 MNHEY, CDR2 SVGEGT. CDR3 protein: CASNFRAPTSGRWGTDTQYF. CDR3 sequence (DNA): TGTGCCAGCAACTTCAGGGCCCCGACTAGCGGGAGATGGGGCACAGATACGCAGTATTTT.

This sequence joins TRBV5-4 and TRBJ2-3, with 12 bases identical to TRBD2. V lost 4 bases to trimming and J lost 1 base; unmatched junction nucleotides: 10. Germline-derived CDR1 and CDR2 are SGHNT and YYREEE (reference sequence). CDR3 length: 18 amino acids. The CDR3 here is CASSPGGLAGRGTDTQYF. The CDR3 nucleotides are TGTGCCAGCAGCCCAGGTGGACTAGCGGGGCGGGGCACAGATACGCAGTATTTT.

Comments on this clonotype: One end of the junction fails to match germline, which may point to a read error. The rearrangement links TRBV6-1 to TRBJ1-1; D uncertain. CDR1 is MNHNS and CDR2 is SASEGT in the germline V gene. This CDR3 has 18 amino acids. The CDR3 loop is CASGETPQSKVRNTEAFF. For the CDR3, the DNA is TGCGCCAGCGGTGAAACTCCCCAATCGAAGGTCCGGAACACTGAAGCTTTCTTT.

The genes are TRBV12-3 or TRBV12-4 and TRBJ2-2; TRBD1 aligns across 12 bases. This CDR3 has 17 residues. The junction had 9 bases not matched to a gene; V was cut back by 7 bases and J by 3 bases. The CDR3 here is CASNQGQGARDTGELFF. The CDR3 nucleotides are TGTGCCAGCAACCAGGGACAGGGGGCGCGGGACACCGGGGAGCTGTTTTTT.

On this clonotype itself: It may be a read error: a sequence one base away is much more abundant. The J gene is TRBJ1-1, the V gene TRBV6-1; tentative D call: TRBD1 (5 bases). The germline V gene encodes CDR1 MNHNS and CDR2 SASEGT. This CDR3 comprises 14 residues. Here the CDR3 DNA reads TGTGCCAACAGTGAAGGTCTGGGGGGCACTGAAGCTTTCTTT. It is translated as CANSEGLGGTEAFF.

Concerning this clonotype itself: Since a much larger clone is just one base distant, this may be a read error. CDR3 nucleotides: TGCAGCGTCTTACAAGGGCGGGGGAACACTGAAGCTTTCTTT. Amino acids: CSVLQGRGNTEAFF. The chain carries TRBV29-1 and TRBJ1-1; D is uncertain. Germline V gene sequence: CDR1 SQVTM, CDR2 ANQGSEA. The CDR3 has 14 residues. The V end was cut by 6 bases, the J end by 1 base, with 15 bases between.

This clonotype appeared many times. This chain connects TRBV12-3 or TRBV12-4 to TRBJ2-1; TRBD1 aligns across 9 bases. The CDR3 is 16 amino acids. V gave up 5 bases and J gave up 3 bases; unmatched junction bases: 8. The CDR3 sequence is CASSLRTGGLYNEQFF. CDR3 sequence (DNA): TGTGCCAGCAGTCTCAGAACAGGGGGCCTCTACAATGAGCAGTTCTTC.

Points on this clonotype: A read error may explain this, as a much larger clone is one base away. The chain joins TRBV7-8 to TRBJ2-3; TRBD2 might be the D (5 bases). This CDR3 has 17 amino acids. Germline V gene sequence: CDR1 SGHVS, CDR2 FQNEAQ. The CDR3 is CANSLALQRTSTDTQYF. The CDR3 coding sequence is TGTGCCAACAGCTTAGCACTTCAGAGGACTAGCACAGATACGCAGTATTTT.

Only a few counts were recorded for this clonotype. V is TRBV5-1 and J is TRBJ1-6, with D maybe TRBD1 (5 bases). The CDR3 sequence is 15 residues long. Trimming left V 4 bases short and J 4 bases short, with 12 bases between. The V gene's germline CDR1 is SGHRS and CDR2 YFSETQ. DNA of the CDR3: TGCGCCAGCAGCCCCGGAGGGGCTTATAATTCACCCCTCCACTTT. Translating it yields CASSPGGAYNSPLHF.

This clonotype showed up many times. The J gene is TRBJ2-1, the V gene TRBV11-3; D gene uncertain. The CDR3 loop spans 13 amino acids. With 5 bases removed from V and 5 bases from J, the gap between germline ends came to 10 bases. The germline gives CDR1 SGHNT, CDR2 YENEEA. This CDR3 is CASSVFRDNEQFF. Here the CDR3 DNA reads TGTGCCAGCAGCGTTTTTCGCGACAATGAGCAGTTCTTC.

Details on this clonotype: This could be a read error, since a much larger clone is one nucleotide away. The J gene is TRBJ1-1, the V gene TRBV6-1; D remains unclear. Germline V gene lookup returns CDR1 MNHNS and CDR2 SASEGT. This CDR3 is built from 15 residues. The CDR3, as DNA: TGTGCCAGCAGTGTCTTACAGACCCTTAACATTGAAGCTTTCTTT. Its protein is CASSVLQTLNIEAFF.

A word on this clonotype: The CDR3 end shows no conserved phenylalanine or tryptophan, and so a read error is likely. The chain has TRBV24-1 and TRBJ2-1, with 9 bases aligning to TRBD2. This CDR3 has 15 residues. Looked up from germline, CDR1 is KGHDR and CDR2 is SFDVKD. In DNA, the CDR3 is TGTGCCACTAGTGAGTCTAGCGGGACCTACAATGAGCAGTTCCTC. This encodes CATSESSGTYNEQFL.

This clonotype showed up just a few times. One end of the junction does not line up with germline, which may come from a read error. V gene TRBV6-1 combines with J gene TRBJ2-3; D call uncertain. Germline V gene sequence: CDR1 MNHNS, CDR2 SASEGT. The CDR3 covers 15 residues. This CDR3 reads CTSSEASLVKDTQYF. The CDR3 DNA reads as TGTACCAGCAGTGAAGCCTCCCTAGTCAAGGATACGCAGTATTTT.

Details on this clonotype: One end of the junction varies from germline; a read error may be responsible. The CDR3 DNA follows: TGTGCCAGCAACCAATTTGAGAACACTGAGGCTTTCTTT. Translated, it gives CASNQFENTEAFF. V and J are TRBV4-2 and TRBJ1-1; D not certain. CDR1 is LGHNA and CDR2 is YNFKEQ in the germline V gene. The CDR3 length is 13 residues.

With respect to this clonotype: This may be a read error, as it is one base from a much larger clone. The chain uses TRBV7-8 and TRBJ2-3, with D uncertain. This CDR3 region has 16 residues. CDR1 and CDR2 from the germline V gene are SGHVS and FQNEAQ. This CDR3 reads CASNLVNLLGTDTQYF. The CDR3 DNA is TGTGCCAGCAACTTAGTAAACCTATTGGGCACAGATACGCAGTATTTT. The full variable domain, rest sourced from reference TRBV7-8 and TRBJ2-3, is GAGVSQSPRYKVAKRGQDVALRCDPISGHVSLFWYQQALGQGPEFLTYFQNEAQLDKSGLPSDRFFAERPEGSVSTLKIQRTQQEDSAVYLCASNLVNLLGTDTQYFGPGTRLTVL.

The V call is TRBV7-9, the J call TRBJ2-7; 7 bases are shared with TRBD1. Germline lookup yields CDR1 SEHNR and CDR2 FQNEAQ (reference sequence). The V segment lost 1 base and the J segment 6 bases; nucleotides outside the gene matches: 6. This CDR3 comprises 14 residues. CDR3 protein: CASSLEVGGGEQYF. CDR3 nucleotides: TGTGCCAGCAGCTTAGAGGTAGGGGGCGGCGAGCAGTACTTC.

The genes are TRBV28 and TRBJ2-7, with D tentatively TRBD1 (6 bases). CDR1 is MDHEN, CDR2 SYDVKM, per germline. The V end was cut by 6 bases, the J end by 0 bases, with 21 bases between. The CDR3 is 17 amino acids. CDR3 protein: CASRGAAGSQPSYEQYF. CDR3 sequence (DNA): TGTGCCAGCAGGGGGGCGGCGGGCAGCCAACCCTCCTACGAGCAGTACTTC.